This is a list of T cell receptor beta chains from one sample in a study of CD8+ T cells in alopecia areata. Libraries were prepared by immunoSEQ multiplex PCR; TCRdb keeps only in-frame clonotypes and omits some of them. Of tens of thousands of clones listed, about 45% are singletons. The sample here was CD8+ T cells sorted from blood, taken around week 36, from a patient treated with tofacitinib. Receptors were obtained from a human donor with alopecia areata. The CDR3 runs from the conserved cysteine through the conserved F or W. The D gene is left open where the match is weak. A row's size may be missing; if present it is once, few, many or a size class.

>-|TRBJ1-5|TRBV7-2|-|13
CASSLEGGQPQHF
TGTGCCAGCAGCTTAGAGGGAGGTCAGCCCCAGCATTTT
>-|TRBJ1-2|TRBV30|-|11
CAWNIDYGYTF
TGTGCCTGGAACATAGACTATGGCTACACCTTC
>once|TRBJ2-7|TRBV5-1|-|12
CASSTQGYEQYF
TGCGCCAGCAGCACACAGGGTTACGAGCAGTACTTC
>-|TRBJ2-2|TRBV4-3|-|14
CASSQGQFAGELFF
TGCGCCAGCAGCCAAGGACAGTTCGCCGGGGAGCTGTTTTTT
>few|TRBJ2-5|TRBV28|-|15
CASSVNAGSWETQYF
TGTGCCAGCAGTGTTAATGCTGGGAGCTGGGAGACCCAGTACTTC
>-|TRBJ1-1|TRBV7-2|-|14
CASSLKGSHTEAFF
TGTGCCAGCAGCCTAAAGGGGTCCCACACTGAAGCTTTCTTT
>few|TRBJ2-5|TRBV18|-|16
CASSPTYWDNEETQYF
TGTGCCAGCTCACCTACCTACTGGGACAACGAAGAGACCCAGTACTTC
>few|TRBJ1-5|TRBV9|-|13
CASSVAAGQPQHF
TGTGCCAGCAGCGTAGCAGCGGGACAGCCCCAGCATTTT
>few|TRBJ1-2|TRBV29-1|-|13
CSVNLAQLYGYTF
TGCAGCGTTAACTTGGCACAACTCTATGGCTACACCTTC
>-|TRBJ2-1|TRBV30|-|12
CAGIGGHNEQFF
TGTGCCGGAATCGGGGGTCACAATGAGCAGTTCTTC
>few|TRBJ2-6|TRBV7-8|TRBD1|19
CASSTQGDRAHSGANVLTF
TGTGCCAGCAGCACGCAGGGGGACAGGGCACACTCTGGGGCCAACGTCCTGACTTTC
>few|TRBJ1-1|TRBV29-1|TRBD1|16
CSVLPTGWDRRTEAFF
TGCAGCGTCCTACCGACAGGGTGGGATAGGCGCACTGAAGCTTTCTTT
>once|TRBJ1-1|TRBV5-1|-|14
CASSLVPGNTEAFF
TGCGCCAGCAGCTTGGTGCCCGGGAACACTGAAGCTTTCTTT
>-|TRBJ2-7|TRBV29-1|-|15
CSVEEGASSSYEQYF
TGCAGCGTTGAAGAGGGGGCATCGAGCTCCTACGAGCAGTACTTC
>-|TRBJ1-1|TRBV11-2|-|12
CASSPGALEVFF
TGTGCCAGCAGCCCCGGCGCCCTGGAGGTTTTCTTT
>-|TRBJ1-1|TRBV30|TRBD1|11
CAWHRGTEAFF
TGTGCCTGGCACAGGGGCACTGAAGCTTTCTTT
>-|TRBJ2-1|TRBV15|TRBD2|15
CATSSTSGLPNEQFF
TGTGCCACCAGCAGCACTAGCGGGCTTCCCAATGAGCAGTTCTTC
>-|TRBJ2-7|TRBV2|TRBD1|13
CASYLKGAGEQYF
TGTGCCAGCTACCTAAAGGGGGCAGGGGAGCAGTACTTC
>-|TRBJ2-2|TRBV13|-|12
CASRVNTGELFF
TGTGCCAGCCGGGTTAACACCGGGGAGCTGTTTTTT
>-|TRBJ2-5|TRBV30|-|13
CAWSVQGGETQYF
TGTGCCTGGAGTGTACAAGGGGGGGAGACCCAGTACTTC
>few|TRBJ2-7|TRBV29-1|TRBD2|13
CSAVVTSGYEQYF
TGCAGCGCCGTCGTGACTAGCGGCTACGAGCAGTACTTC
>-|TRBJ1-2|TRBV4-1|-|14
CASSQDPGVGGYTF
TGCGCCAGCAGCCAAGATCCAGGAGTTGGTGGCTACACCTTC
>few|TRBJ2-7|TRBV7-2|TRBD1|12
CASSPRTGGGKF
TGTGCCAGCAGCCCAAGGACAGGGGGGGGCAAATTC
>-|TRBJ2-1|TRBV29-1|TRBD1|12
CSVGTGGYEQFF
TGCAGCGTTGGGACAGGGGGTTATGAGCAGTTCTTC
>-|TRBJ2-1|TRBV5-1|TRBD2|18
CASSLVLASGKEYNEQFF
TGCGCCAGCAGCTTGGTTCTGGCTAGCGGGAAGGAATACAATGAGCAGTTCTTC
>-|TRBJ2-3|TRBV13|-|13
CASSPISVDTQYF
TGTGCCAGCAGCCCCATTTCGGTAGATACGCAGTATTTT
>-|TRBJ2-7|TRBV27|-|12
CASSLGGTEQYF
TGTGCCAGCAGTTTAGGAGGGACCGAGCAGTACTTC
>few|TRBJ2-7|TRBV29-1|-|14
CSVELAEGAYEQYF
TGCAGCGTTGAACTAGCGGAGGGGGCCTACGAGCAGTACTTC
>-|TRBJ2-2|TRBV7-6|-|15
CASSDGQHNTGELFF
TGTGCCAGCAGCGACGGCCAGCATAACACCGGGGAGCTGTTTTTT
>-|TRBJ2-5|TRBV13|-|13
CASSFYPGETQYF
TGTGCCAGCAGCTTCTATCCCGGAGAGACCCAGTACTTC
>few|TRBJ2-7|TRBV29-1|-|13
CSVEGGQSYEQYF
TGCAGCGTTGAAGGGGGGCAGAGCTACGAGCAGTACTTC
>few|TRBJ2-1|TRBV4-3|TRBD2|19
CASSHRPGSGGSTYNEQFF
TGCGCCAGCAGCCATAGGCCGGGTTCGGGCGGGAGTACCTACAATGAGCAGTTCTTC
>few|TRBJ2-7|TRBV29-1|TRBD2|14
CSVVPTSGHYEQYF
TGCAGCGTGGTACCGACTAGCGGACACTACGAGCAGTACTTC
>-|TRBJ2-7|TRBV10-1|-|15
CASSESIGPTYEQYF
TGCGCCAGCAGTGAGTCGATAGGGCCGACCTACGAGCAGTACTTC